This TCR beta chain emerged from a study of OX40 agonist ivuxolimab in advanced cancers. Study background: It was ivuxolimab, an agonistic anti-OX40 (CD134) antibody, that patients were treated with.

Note on this clone: Its antigen is unidentified.

Assay: immunoSEQ multiplex PCR; the TCRdb copy retains only in-frame clones and omits some. This table has 75,000 to 90,000 clones, around 90% appearing once. Germline V gene lookup returns CDR1 MNHEY and CDR2 SMNVEV (reference sequence). This CDR3 comprises 16 residues. Trimming removed 6 bases from V and 5 bases from J; junction bases left unmatched: 12. Notes on the study in general: CD4+ and CD8+ blood T cells expanded clonally by week 6 at 0.1 to 3.0 mg/kg.

V usage is TRBV27 and J usage is TRBJ2-1; 8 bases align to TRBD1. The clonotype comes from an adult with an advanced solid tumor such as melanoma, head and neck, liver or kidney cancer. Sample: CD4+ or CD8+ T cells sorted from blood, taken in a trial of the OX40 agonist ivuxolimab. In DNA form, the CDR3 reads TGTGCCAGCAGCCCATGGACAGGGTTAAGGGACAATGAGCAGTTCTTC. Its protein product is CASSPWTGLRDNEQFF.